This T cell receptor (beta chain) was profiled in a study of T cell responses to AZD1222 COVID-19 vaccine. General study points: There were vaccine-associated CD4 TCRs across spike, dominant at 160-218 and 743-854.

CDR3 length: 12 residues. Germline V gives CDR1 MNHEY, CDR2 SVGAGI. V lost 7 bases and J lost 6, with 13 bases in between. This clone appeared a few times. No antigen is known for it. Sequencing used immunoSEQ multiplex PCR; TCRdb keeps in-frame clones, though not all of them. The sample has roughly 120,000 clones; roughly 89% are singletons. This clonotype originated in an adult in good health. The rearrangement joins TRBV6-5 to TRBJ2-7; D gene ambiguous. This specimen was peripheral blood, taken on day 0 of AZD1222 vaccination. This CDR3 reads CASKEGQFEQYF. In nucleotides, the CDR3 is TGTGCCAGCAAAGAAGGGCAGTTCGAGCAGTACTTC.